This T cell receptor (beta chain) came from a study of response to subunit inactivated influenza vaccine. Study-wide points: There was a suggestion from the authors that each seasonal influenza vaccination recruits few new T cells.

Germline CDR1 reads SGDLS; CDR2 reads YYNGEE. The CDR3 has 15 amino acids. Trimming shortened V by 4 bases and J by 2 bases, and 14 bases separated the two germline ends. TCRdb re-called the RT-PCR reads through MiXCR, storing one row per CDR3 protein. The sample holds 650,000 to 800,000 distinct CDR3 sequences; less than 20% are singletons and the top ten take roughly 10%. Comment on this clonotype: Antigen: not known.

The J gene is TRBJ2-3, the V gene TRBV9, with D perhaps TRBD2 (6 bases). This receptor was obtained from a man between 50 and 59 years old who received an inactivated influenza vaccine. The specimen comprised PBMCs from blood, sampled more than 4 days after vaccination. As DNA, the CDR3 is TGTGCCAGCAGCACACCGGGACTTGACACAGATACGCAGTATTTT. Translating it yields CASSTPGLDTDTQYF.